These 26 T cell receptor beta chains originate from one sample sequenced in a study of T-cell memory formation after mild COVID-19. Via MiXCR, TCRdb re-called the 5' RACE reads, giving one row per CDR3 protein. In the table there are 340,000 or so distinct CDR3 sequences, around 13% of which are singletons. The sample taken for sequencing was PBMCs or a T cell subset sorted from them (not recorded which). These receptors were taken from a young man who had mild COVID-19 (a few samples of this study predate the infection). Cell type and time point are not known.

This clonotype has at least ten counts. This chain joins TRBV11-2 and TRBJ2-1; TRBD1 matches at 9 bases. Trimming cost V 0 bases and J 7 bases; bases outside gene matches: 13. This CDR3 spans 18 amino acids. Germline V CDR1 and CDR2: SGHAT, FQNNGV. Here the CDR3 reads CASSLEPGTGFGVNEQFF. In DNA, the CDR3 is TGTGCCAGCAGCTTAGAGCCGGGGACAGGGTTCGGCGTGAATGAGCAGTTCTTC.

This chain joins TRBV7-2 and TRBJ2-3; 9 bases map to TRBD1. The length of the CDR3 is 15 residues. J lost 6 bases, V lost 7 bases, and 11 bases had no gene match. Germline V lookup: CDR1 SGHTA, CDR2 FQGNSA. DNA of the CDR3: TGTGCCAGCACTGTTCGACAGGGGGGGTCGGATACGCAGTATTTT. Encoded protein: CASTVRQGGSDTQYF.

This clonotype has only a few counts. The chain uses TRBV12-3 or TRBV12-4 and TRBJ2-2, with D perhaps TRBD1 (5 bases). V shed 3 bases and J shed 0 bases, with 8 bases lying between them. The CDR3 has 15 amino acids. CDR3 loop: CASSFGAPNTGELFF. In DNA form, the CDR3 reads TGTGCCAGCAGTTTTGGGGCTCCGAACACCGGGGAGCTGTTTTTT.

The chain combines TRBV12-3 or TRBV12-4 with TRBJ1-2; TRBD1 matches 7 bases. This CDR3 spans 13 amino acids. Trimming took 6 bases from V and 4 from J; bases not matched to a gene: 5. CDR3 protein: CASSSGTVYGYTF. The CDR3 nucleotides are TGTGCCAGCAGCTCAGGGACAGTCTATGGCTACACCTTC.

This clonotype appeared a few times. V and J are TRBV7-9 and TRBJ1-1; 9 bases are a match to TRBD1. Germline V gene sequence: CDR1 SEHNR, CDR2 FQNEAQ (reference sequence). CDR3 length: 15 residues. The V segment lost 5 bases and the J segment 0 bases; nucleotides outside the gene matches: 4. DNA for the CDR3: TGTGCCAGCAGCCATTGGACAGGGGTGAACACTGAAGCTTTCTTT. It codes for CASSHWTGVNTEAFF.

This clonotype was seen at least ten times. This sequence joins TRBV5-4 and TRBJ1-4; 7 bases fit TRBD1. This CDR3 has 14 residues. V lost 3 bases, J lost 4 bases, and 3 bases stayed unmatched. CDR1 is SGHNT and CDR2 is YYREEE in the germline V gene (reference sequence). CDR3 nucleotide sequence: TGTGCCAGCAGCTGGGGACAGAATAATGAAAAACTGTTTTTT. Its protein is CASSWGQNNEKLFF.

This rearrangement joins TRBV4-3 to TRBJ1-6; 10 positions agree with TRBD1. The V gene end was trimmed by 1 base and the J gene end by 11 bases; junction bases not matched to a gene: 5. In germline, CDR1 is LGHNA, CDR2 YSLEER. This CDR3 has 15 residues. CDR3 nucleotide sequence: TGCGCCAGCAGCCAAGTTCGGGACAGGGGTCCACCCCTCCACTTT. This gives the protein CASSQVRDRGPPLHF.

This clonotype has at least ten counts. The chain uses TRBV10-3 and TRBJ2-7; 8 positions agree with TRBD2. The CDR3 covers 16 residues. V trimming: 4 bases; J trimming: 2 bases; junction bases outside the gene matches: 10. From germline, CDR1 is ENHRY and CDR2 SYGVKD. CDR3 sequence reads: CAISGILAGLPYEQYF. The CDR3 DNA follows: TGTGCCATCAGTGGGATCCTAGCGGGCTTGCCCTACGAGCAGTACTTC.

Only a few counts were recorded for this clonotype. The chain uses TRBV7-9 and TRBJ2-3; a possible D gene is TRBD1 (6 bases). This CDR3 region has 18 residues. The germline V and J ends were trimmed by 5 bases and 2 bases, with 23 bases remaining between them. Germline values: CDR1 SEHNR, CDR2 FQNEAQ (reference sequence). The CDR3 loop is CASSAQYGTGWATDTQYF. The CDR3 region has the DNA TGTGCCAGCAGCGCCCAATACGGTACAGGGTGGGCCACAGATACGCAGTATTTT.

This clonotype was seen repeatedly, ten times or more. The chain uses TRBV10-2 and TRBJ2-7, with D unresolved. This CDR3 has 11 residues. Trimming left V 2 bases short and J 3 bases short, with 2 bases between. Germline CDR1 and CDR2: WSHSY and SAAADI. CDR3 loop: CASSEIYEQYF. CDR3 nucleotides: TGCGCCAGCAGTGAGATCTACGAGCAGTACTTC.

This clonotype was seen at least ten times. The V call is TRBV6-2 or TRBV6-3, the J call TRBJ2-7, with unresolved D. Germline V gives CDR1 MNHEY, CDR2 SVGEGT. This CDR3 contains 14 residues. The V end was cut by 5 bases, the J end by 4 bases, with 15 bases between. The CDR3 loop reads CASSPRGPRYEQYF. DNA of the CDR3: TGTGCCAGCAGTCCCCGCGGTCCCCGTTACGAGCAGTACTTC.

The genes are TRBV6-6 and TRBJ1-3; the D is unclear. V shed 2 bases and J shed 2 bases, with 7 bases lying between them. The CDR3 contains 14 residues. Per germline, CDR1 MNHNY and CDR2 SVGAGI (reference sequence). CDR3 amino acids: CASSYVGTGNTIYF. CDR3 bases: TGTGCCAGCAGTTACGTGGGGACTGGAAACACCATATATTTT.

This clonotype showed up just a few times. The V call is TRBV6-5, the J call TRBJ1-2; D is perhaps TRBD1 (5 bases). Germline lookup yields CDR1 MNHEY and CDR2 SVGAGI. The ends were cut back, 2 bases at V and 2 bases at J, with 9 bases in the middle. The CDR3 covers 14 residues. As DNA, the CDR3 is TGTGCCAGCAGTTACGGGACTTCGAACTATGGCTACACCTTC. It yields the protein CASSYGTSNYGYTF.

The chain is built from TRBV12-3 or TRBV12-4 and TRBJ2-1; D gene ambiguous. Trimming shortened V by 4 bases and J by 3 bases, and 10 bases separated the two germline ends. The CDR3 covers 14 residues. Written as DNA, the CDR3 is TGTGCCAGCAGTTCCTCGGTCCTCTACAATGAGCAGTTCTTC. It is translated as CASSSSVLYNEQFF.

V is TRBV7-3 and J is TRBJ2-2, with D uncertain. V dropped 4 bases and J dropped 0 bases, with 12 bases sitting between them. Germline V gene data show CDR1 as SGHTA and CDR2 as FQGTGA. The length of the CDR3 is 16 residues. The CDR3 loop is CASSSFGSANTGELFF. The CDR3 DNA reads TGTGCCAGCAGCTCGTTCGGCAGCGCGAACACCGGGGAGCTGTTTTTT. Variable domain in full (rest from reference TRBV7-3 and TRBJ2-2): GAGVSQTPSNKVTEKGKYVELRCDPISGHTALYWYRQSLGQGPEFLIYFQGTGAADDSGLPNDRFFAVRPEGSVSTLKIQRTERGDSAVYLCASSSFGSANTGELFFGEGSRLTVL.

This chain uses TRBV10-3 with TRBJ2-1; unclear D gene. Trimming removed 6 bases at V and 4 bases at J, with 4 bases between. From germline, CDR1 is ENHRY and CDR2 SYGVKD. The CDR3 extends over 11 amino acids. The CDR3 nucleotides read TGTGCCATCAGAGGTTACAATGAGCAGTTCTTC. This codes for CAIRGYNEQFF.

This clonotype appeared a few times. The genes are TRBV28 and TRBJ2-3; D is undetermined. Looked up from germline, CDR1 is MDHEN and CDR2 is SYDVKM. V lost 5 bases to trimming and J lost 6 bases, with 9 bases between them. The CDR3 totals 12 residues. CDR3 DNA: TGTGCCAGCAGTGGGTCATCCGATACGCAGTATTTT. This gives the protein CASSGSSDTQYF.

This clonotype was seen repeatedly, ten times or more. The rearrangement uses TRBV15 and TRBJ2-3; either TRBD1 or TRBD2 may supply D (5 bases each). The CDR3 is made up of 13 amino acids. The V gene lost 10 bases and the J gene lost 0 bases, with 11 bases spanning the gap. Germline V lookup: CDR1 LNHNV, CDR2 YYDKDF (reference sequence). The CDR3 DNA is TGTGCCAGTGGGACCTTGAGCACAGATACGCAGTATTTT. Protein sequence: CASGTLSTDTQYF.

This clonotype showed up just a few times. V gene TRBV5-5 combines with J gene TRBJ2-7; 9 nucleotides match TRBD1. The germline V gene encodes CDR1 SGHKS and CDR2 YYEKEE (reference sequence). V shed 2 bases, J shed 3 bases, and the junction held 6 bases outside the gene matches. The length of the CDR3 is 15 residues. CDR3 residues: CASSFVDRGNYEQYF. The CDR3 DNA is TGTGCCAGCAGCTTTGTGGACAGGGGAAACTACGAGCAGTACTTC.

The rearrangement joins TRBV10-3 to TRBJ2-7; a weak D match, TRBD1 (5 bases). Looked up from germline, CDR1 is ENHRY and CDR2 is SYGVKD. CDR3 length equals 15 residues. Trimming shortened V by 5 bases and J by 7 bases, and 21 bases separated the two germline ends. The CDR3 spells CAISKDSPGYQEQYV. CDR3 DNA: TGTGCCATCAGTAAAGACAGTCCCGGGTATCAGGAGCAGTACGTC.

The chain employs TRBV7-2 and TRBJ1-6; 9 bases agree with TRBD1. Germline lookup yields CDR1 SGHTA and CDR2 FQGNSA. The CDR3 covers 16 residues. Unmatched junction bases numbered 12, after V lost 5 bases and J lost 10 bases. This chain's CDR3 is CASSLGTGRGGSPLHF. CDR3 sequence (DNA): TGTGCCAGCAGCCTAGGGACAGGGAGAGGAGGATCACCCCTCCACTTT.

This clonotype was counted only a few times. The CDR3 DNA reads as TGTGCCATCAGGCCGGGACTCGCGAACACCGGGGAGCTGTTTTTT. It codes for CAIRPGLANTGELFF. This rearrangement joins TRBV10-3 to TRBJ2-2; D possibly corresponds to TRBD2 (6 bases). Trimming took off 6 bases at V and 0 bases at J, with 11 bases between the two ends. The CDR3 length is 15 residues. Per the germline V gene, CDR1 is ENHRY and CDR2 is SYGVKD.

This clonotype was seen a handful of times. The chain employs TRBV30 and TRBJ1-1; a possible D gene is TRBD1 (6 bases). Germline assignment: CDR1 GTSNPN and CDR2 SVGIG (reference sequence). Trimming took 2 bases from V and 4 from J, leaving 14 bases between them. CDR3 length: 14 residues. The CDR3 sequence is CAWSKGGAPTEAFF. The CDR3, as DNA: TGTGCCTGGAGTAAAGGGGGGGCGCCCACTGAAGCTTTCTTT.

The J gene is TRBJ1-2, the V gene TRBV4-1; D uncertain. The CDR3 runs 15 residues. V dropped 0 bases and J dropped 0 bases, with 8 bases sitting between them. Germline lookup yields CDR1 MGHRA and CDR2 YSYEKL. This CDR3 is CASSQESAANYGYTF. The CDR3 DNA is TGCGCCAGCAGCCAAGAATCAGCCGCTAACTATGGCTACACCTTC.

This clonotype was observed a few times. This chain uses TRBV18 with TRBJ2-5; TRBD2 might be the D (5 bases). The CDR3 has 12 amino acids. Germline loops: CDR1 KGHSH, CDR2 LQKENI. V dropped 2 bases and J dropped 5 bases, with 6 bases sitting between them. The CDR3: CASSPRRETQYF. In DNA form, the CDR3 reads TGTGCCAGCTCACCAAGGAGGGAGACCCAGTACTTC.

The gene calls are TRBV5-1 and TRBJ1-3; 8 bases match TRBD1. This CDR3 spans 16 amino acids. Looked up from germline, CDR1 is SGHRS and CDR2 is YFSETQ. The J segment lost 4 bases and the V segment lost 4 bases, leaving 10 bases of the junction unmatched. For the CDR3, the DNA is TGCGCCAGCAGCCCGGGGACAGGCGGAACGGGAAACACCATATATTTT. It codes for CASSPGTGGTGNTIYF.